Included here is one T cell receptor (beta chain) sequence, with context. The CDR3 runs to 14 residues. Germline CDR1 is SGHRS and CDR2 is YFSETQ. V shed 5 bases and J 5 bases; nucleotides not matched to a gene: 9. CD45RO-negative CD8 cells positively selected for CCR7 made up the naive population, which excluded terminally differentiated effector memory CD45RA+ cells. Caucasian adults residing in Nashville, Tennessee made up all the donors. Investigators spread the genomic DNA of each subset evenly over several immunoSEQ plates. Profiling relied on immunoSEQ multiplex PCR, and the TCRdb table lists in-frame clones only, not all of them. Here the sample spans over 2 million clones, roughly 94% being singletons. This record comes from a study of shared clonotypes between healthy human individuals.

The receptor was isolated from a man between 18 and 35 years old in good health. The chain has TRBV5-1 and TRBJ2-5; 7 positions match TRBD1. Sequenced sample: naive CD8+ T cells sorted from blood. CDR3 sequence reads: CASRAQGYDETQYF. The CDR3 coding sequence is TGCGCCAGCAGGGCACAGGGGTACGATGAGACCCAGTACTTC.